This T cell receptor (beta chain) was observed in a study of cytomegalovirus exposure and HLA in healthy donors. Trimming at V came to 2 bases and at J to 6 bases, leaving 8 bases not matched to a gene. The CDR3 totals 15 residues. Germline V lookup: CDR1 KGHSH, CDR2 LQKENI. Note on this clone: The target antigen is unknown.

The PCR was carried out with 60 Vbeta primers and 13 Jbeta primers. Sequencing was performed with immunoSEQ multiplex PCR; in TCRdb, only in-frame clones are kept and a portion is missing. The sample holds roughly 150,000 clones, about 80% seen once. Study findings and constraints: Later findings reportedly placed an Asian-associated ancestry cluster below the approximately 650-donor mean for N-insertions.

Sample: PBMCs. The receptor comes from a male donor in good health and CMV-seronegative. The V call is TRBV18, the J call TRBJ1-2; 8 bases agree with TRBD1. The CDR3 region is CASSPARTGKNGYTF. CDR3 in DNA: TGTGCCAGCTCACCAGCTAGGACAGGGAAGAATGGCTACACCTTC.